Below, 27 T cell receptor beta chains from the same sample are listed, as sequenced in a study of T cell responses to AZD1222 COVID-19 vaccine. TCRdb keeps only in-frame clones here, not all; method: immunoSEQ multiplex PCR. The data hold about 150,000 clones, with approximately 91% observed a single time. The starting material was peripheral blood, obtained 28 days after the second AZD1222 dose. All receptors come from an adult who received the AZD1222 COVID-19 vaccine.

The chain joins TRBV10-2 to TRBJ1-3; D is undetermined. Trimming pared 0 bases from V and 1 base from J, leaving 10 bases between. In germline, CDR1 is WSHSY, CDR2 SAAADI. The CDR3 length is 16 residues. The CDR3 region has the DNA TGCGCCAGCAGTGAGTCGCGATCTCTTTCTGGAAACACCATATATTTT. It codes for CASSESRSLSGNTIYF.

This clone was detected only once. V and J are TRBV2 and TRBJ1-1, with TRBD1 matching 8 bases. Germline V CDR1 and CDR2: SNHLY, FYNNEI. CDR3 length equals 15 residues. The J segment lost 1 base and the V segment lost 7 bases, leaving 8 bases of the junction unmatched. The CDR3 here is CASNPGGTGNTEAFF. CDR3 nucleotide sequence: TGTGCCAGCAACCCCGGGGGGACAGGGAACACTGAAGCTTTCTTT.

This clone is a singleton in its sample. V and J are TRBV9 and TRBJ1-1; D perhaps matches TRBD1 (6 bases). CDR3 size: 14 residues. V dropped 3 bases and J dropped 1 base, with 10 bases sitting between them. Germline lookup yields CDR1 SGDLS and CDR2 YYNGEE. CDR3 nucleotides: TGTGCCAGCAGCGCGGGACAATCGAACACTGAAGCTTTCTTT. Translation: CASSAGQSNTEAFF.

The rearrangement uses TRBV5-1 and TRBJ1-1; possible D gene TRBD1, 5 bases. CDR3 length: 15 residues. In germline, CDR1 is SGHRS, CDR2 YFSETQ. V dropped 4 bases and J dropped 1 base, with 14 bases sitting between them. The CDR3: CASSLKGAANTEAFF. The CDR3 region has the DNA TGCGCCAGCAGCCTAAAAGGGGCGGCGAACACTGAAGCTTTCTTT.

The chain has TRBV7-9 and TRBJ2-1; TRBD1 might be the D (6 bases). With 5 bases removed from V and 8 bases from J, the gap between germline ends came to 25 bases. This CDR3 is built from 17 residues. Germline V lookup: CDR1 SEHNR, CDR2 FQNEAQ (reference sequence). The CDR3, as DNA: TGTGCCAGCAGCCCCGGGACACGGGTCGTCGAGGGGGATGAGCAGTTCTTC. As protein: CASSPGTRVVEGDEQFF.

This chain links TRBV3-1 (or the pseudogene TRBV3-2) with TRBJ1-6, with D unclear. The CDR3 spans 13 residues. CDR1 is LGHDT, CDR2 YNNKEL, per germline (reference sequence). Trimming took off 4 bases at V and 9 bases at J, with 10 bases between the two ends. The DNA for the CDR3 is TGTGCCAGCAGCCCGGGTCCAGGTTCACCCCTCCACTTT. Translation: CASSPGPGSPLHF.

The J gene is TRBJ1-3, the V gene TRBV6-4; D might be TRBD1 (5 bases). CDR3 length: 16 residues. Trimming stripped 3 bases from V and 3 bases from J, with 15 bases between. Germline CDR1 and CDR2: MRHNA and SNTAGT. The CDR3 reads CASSESYTRGGNTIYF. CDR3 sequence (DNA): TGTGCCAGCAGTGAATCTTATACAAGGGGTGGAAACACCATATATTTT.

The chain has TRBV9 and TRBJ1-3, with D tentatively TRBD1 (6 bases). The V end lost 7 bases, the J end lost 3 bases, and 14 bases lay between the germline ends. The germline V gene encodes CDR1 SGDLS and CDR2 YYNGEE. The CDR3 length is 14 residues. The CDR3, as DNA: TGTGCCAGCTCGGCGGGGGGCAGTGGAAACACCATATATTTT. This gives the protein CASSAGGSGNTIYF. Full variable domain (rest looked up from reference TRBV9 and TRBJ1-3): DSGVTQTPKHLITATGQRVTLRCSPRSGDLSVYWYQQSLDQGLQFLIQYYNGEERAKGNILERFSAQQFPDLHSELNLSSLELGDSALYFCASSAGGSGNTIYFGEGSWLTVV.

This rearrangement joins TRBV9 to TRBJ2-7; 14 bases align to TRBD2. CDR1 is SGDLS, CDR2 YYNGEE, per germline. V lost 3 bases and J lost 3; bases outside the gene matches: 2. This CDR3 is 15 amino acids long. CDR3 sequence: CASSAGTSGGYEQYF. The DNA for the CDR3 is TGTGCCAGCAGCGCCGGGACTAGCGGGGGCTACGAGCAGTACTTC.

In DNA, the CDR3 is TGTGCCAGCAAAGTGGGTCAGAACACTGAAGCTTTCTTT. Protein: CASKVGQNTEAFF. The chain combines TRBV2 with TRBJ1-1; no firm D call. Germline loops: CDR1 SNHLY, CDR2 FYNNEI. The CDR3 spans 13 residues. V dropped 7 bases and J dropped 1 base, with 10 bases sitting between them.

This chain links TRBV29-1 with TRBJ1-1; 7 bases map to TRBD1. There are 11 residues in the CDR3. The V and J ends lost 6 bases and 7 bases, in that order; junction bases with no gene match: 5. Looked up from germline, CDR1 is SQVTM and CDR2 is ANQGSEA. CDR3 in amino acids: CSVGDRFEAFF. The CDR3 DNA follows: TGCAGCGTGGGGGACAGATTTGAAGCTTTCTTT.

The CDR3 reads CASSSSTGFGYTF. The CDR3, as DNA: TGTGCCAGCAGTTCATCGACAGGGTTTGGCTACACCTTC. The chain carries TRBV12-3 or TRBV12-4 and TRBJ1-2; 7 bases match TRBD1. This CDR3 region has 13 residues. V shed 4 bases and J 7 bases; nucleotides not matched to a gene: 6.

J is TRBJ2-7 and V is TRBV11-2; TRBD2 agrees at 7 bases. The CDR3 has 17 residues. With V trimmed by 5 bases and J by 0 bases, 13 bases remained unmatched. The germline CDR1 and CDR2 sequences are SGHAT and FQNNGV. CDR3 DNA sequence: TGTGCCAGCAGCCCATGGATAACGGGAGGTGACTCCTACGAGCAGTACTTC. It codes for CASSPWITGGDSYEQYF.

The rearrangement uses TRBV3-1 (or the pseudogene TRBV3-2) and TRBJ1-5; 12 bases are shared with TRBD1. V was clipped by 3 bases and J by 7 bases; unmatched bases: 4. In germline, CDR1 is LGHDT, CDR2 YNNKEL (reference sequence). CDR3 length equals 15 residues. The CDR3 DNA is TGTGCCAGCAGCCAGGGGACAGGGGGCGCGCAGCCCCAGCATTTT. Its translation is CASSQGTGGAQPQHF.

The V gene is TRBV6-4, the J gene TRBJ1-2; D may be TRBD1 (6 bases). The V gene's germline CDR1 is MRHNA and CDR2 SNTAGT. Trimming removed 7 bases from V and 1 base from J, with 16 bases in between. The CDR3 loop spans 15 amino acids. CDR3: CASTPDRRSNYGYTF. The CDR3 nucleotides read TGTGCCAGCACTCCGGACAGACGAAGTAACTATGGCTACACCTTC.

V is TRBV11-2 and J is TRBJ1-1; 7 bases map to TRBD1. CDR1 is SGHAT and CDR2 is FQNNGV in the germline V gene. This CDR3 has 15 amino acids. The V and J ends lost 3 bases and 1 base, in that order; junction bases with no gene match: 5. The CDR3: CASSFAGGTNTEAFF. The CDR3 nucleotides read TGTGCCAGCAGCTTCGCAGGGGGGACGAACACTGAAGCTTTCTTT. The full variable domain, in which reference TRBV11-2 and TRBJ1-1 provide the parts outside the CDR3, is EAGVAQSPRYKIIEKRQSVAFWCNPISGHATLYWYQQILGQGPKLLIQFQNNGVVDDSQLPKDRFSAERLKGVDSTLKIQPAKLEDSAVYLCASSFAGGTNTEAFFGQGTRLTVV.

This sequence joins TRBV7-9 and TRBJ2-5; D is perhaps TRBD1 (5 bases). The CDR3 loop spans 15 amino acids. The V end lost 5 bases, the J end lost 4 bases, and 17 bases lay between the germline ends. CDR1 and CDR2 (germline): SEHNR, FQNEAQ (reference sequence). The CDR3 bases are TGTGCCAGCAGCCCCCAGGCAGGGATGATAGAGACCCAGTACTTC. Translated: CASSPQAGMIETQYF.

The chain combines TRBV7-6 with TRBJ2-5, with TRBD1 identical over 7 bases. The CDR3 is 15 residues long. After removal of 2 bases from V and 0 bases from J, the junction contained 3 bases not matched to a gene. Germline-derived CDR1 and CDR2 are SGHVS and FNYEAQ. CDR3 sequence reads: CASSLQTGHQETQYF. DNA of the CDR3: TGTGCCAGCAGCTTACAGACAGGGCACCAAGAGACCCAGTACTTC.

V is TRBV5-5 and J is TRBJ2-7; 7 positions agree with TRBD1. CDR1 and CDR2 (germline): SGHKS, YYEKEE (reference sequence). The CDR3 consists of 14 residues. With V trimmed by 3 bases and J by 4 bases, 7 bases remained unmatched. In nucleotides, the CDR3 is TGTGCCAGCAGCTCTCGGACAGGTCTATACGAGCAGTACTTC. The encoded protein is CASSSRTGLYEQYF. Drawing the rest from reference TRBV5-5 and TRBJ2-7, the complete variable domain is DAGVTQSPTHLIKTRGQQVTLRCSPISGHKSVSWYQQVLGQGPQFIFQYYEKEERGRGNFPDRFSARQFPNYSSELNVNALLLGDSALYLCASSSRTGLYEQYFGPGTRLTVT.

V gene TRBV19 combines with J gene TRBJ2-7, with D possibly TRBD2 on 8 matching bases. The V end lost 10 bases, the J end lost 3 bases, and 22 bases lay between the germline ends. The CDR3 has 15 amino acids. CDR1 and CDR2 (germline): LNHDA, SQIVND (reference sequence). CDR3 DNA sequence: TGTGCCACCTCAGGGGGAGGAGCGGGGGACTACGAGCAGTACTTC. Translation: CATSGGGAGDYEQYF.

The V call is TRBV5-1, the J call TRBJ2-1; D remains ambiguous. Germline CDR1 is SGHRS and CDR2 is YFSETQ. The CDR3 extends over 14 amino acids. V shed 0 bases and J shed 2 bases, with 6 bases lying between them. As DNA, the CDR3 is TGCGCCAGCAGCTTGGAAGGCACCTACAATGAGCAGTTCTTC. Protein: CASSLEGTYNEQFF. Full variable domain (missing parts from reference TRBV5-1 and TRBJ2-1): KAGVTQTPRYLIKTRGQQVTLSCSPISGHRSVSWYQQTPGQGLQFLFEYFSETQRNKGNFPGRFSGRQFSNSRSEMNVSTLELGDSALYLCASSLEGTYNEQFFGPGTRLTVL.

The CDR3 loop reads CASSRSGTGVVQPQHF. The CDR3 DNA follows: TGCGCCAGCAGCCGGTCCGGGACAGGGGTTGTTCAGCCCCAGCATTTT. V gene TRBV4-1 combines with J gene TRBJ1-5; 10 nucleotides match TRBD1. The CDR3 sequence is 16 residues long. Per germline, CDR1 MGHRA and CDR2 YSYEKL. With V trimmed by 4 bases and J by 6 bases, 9 bases remained unmatched.

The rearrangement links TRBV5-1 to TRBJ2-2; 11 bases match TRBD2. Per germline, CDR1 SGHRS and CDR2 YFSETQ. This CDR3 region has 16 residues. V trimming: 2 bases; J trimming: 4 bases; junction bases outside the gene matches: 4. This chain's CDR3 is CASSFTSGSGTGELFF. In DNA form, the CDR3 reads TGCGCCAGCAGCTTCACTAGCGGGAGCGGCACCGGGGAGCTGTTTTTT.

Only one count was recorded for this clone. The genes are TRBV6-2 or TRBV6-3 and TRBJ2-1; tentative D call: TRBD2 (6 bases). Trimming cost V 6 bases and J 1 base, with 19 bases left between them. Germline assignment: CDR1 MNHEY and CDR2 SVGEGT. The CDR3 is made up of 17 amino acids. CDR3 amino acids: CASSPLHGRGSYNEQFF. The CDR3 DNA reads TGTGCCAGCAGCCCACTCCACGGGAGAGGTTCCTACAATGAGCAGTTCTTC.

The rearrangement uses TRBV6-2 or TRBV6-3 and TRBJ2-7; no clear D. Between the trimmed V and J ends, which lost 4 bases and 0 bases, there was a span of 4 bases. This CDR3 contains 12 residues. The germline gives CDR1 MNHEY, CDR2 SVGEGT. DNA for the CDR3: TGTGCCAGCAGTTCCAGCTCCTACGAGCAGTACTTC. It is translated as CASSSSSYEQYF.

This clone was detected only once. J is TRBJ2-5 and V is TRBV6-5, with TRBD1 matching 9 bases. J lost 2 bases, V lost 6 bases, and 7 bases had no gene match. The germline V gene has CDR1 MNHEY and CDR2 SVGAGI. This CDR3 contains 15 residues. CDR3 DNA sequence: TGTGCCAGCAGATCGGGACAGGGCAGGCAAGAGACCCAGTACTTC. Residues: CASRSGQGRQETQYF.

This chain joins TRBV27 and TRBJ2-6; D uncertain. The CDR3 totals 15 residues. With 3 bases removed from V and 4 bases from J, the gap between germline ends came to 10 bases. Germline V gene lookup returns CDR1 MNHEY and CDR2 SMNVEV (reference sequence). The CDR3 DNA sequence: TGTGCCAGCAGTTTTGAAAGGAGCGGGGCCAACGTCCTGACTTTC. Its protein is CASSFERSGANVLTF.